The clone carrying this T cell receptor (beta chain) was observed once. A read error may produce the germline difference seen at one junction end. The record originates from a study of T-cell reconstitution after alpha-beta-depleted transplantation in children. Germline CDR1 reads LGHDT; CDR2 reads YNNKEL (reference sequence). This CDR3 comprises 12 residues. The TCRbeta library was prepared with unique molecular identifiers. TCRdb processed the PCR reads anew with MiXCR; each CDR3 protein has one entry. The profile covers a few hundred thousand distinct CDR3 sequences, with around 17% appearing a single time and 3% to 4% taken by the ten largest.

The sample was PBMCs from the stem cell graft donor, taken from the stem cell graft. The rearrangement links TRBV3-1 to TRBJ2-7; no definite D call. This clonotype was sampled from a human donor who donated a stem cell graft to a child with acute lymphoblastic leukemia. The DNA of the CDR3 is TGTGCCATCAGCTTAAGGGCCTACGAGCAGTACTTC. Protein product: CAISLRAYEQYF.